The clone carrying this T cell receptor beta chain has just a few counts. Its antigen is not identified. The table came from immunoSEQ multiplex PCR; TCRdb's copy has only in-frame clones and leaves some out. Among roughly 110,000 clones listed, approximately 90% were seen once. These data come from a study of T cell responses to AZD1222 COVID-19 vaccine. Study outcomes and limitations: Targeting of unmutated variant regions was reportedly seen in nearly half of spike-specific TCRs. Recipients of two AZD1222 doses showed rising Spike-specific TCR breadth and depth. Vaccine-associated CD4 TCRs spanned spike, dominant at 160-218 and 743-854. Sampled repertoires all dated from after the peak T cell response.

V lost 1 base and J 5 bases, leaving 9 bases between the germline ends. The germline V gene has CDR1 SGHRS and CDR2 YFSETQ. This CDR3 is 14 amino acids long. The genes are TRBV5-1 and TRBJ2-2; unclear D gene. The TCR sequence derives from an adult in good health. The sample in question was peripheral blood, obtained on day 0 of AZD1222 vaccination. CDR3 sequence (DNA): TGCGCCAGCAGCTTGTCGATGTCGACCGGGGAGCTGTTTTTT. It specifies CASSLSMSTGELFF.